These 9 T cell receptor beta chains were all obtained from the same sample, sequenced in a study of CXCR3-negative and CXCR3-positive naive CD8 T cells. Points from the study as a whole: When CXCR3-positive naive cells were set against CXCR3-negative naive cells, the former had more hydrophobic TRB CDR3s.

Which antigens these TCRs recognize remains unknown. The libraries of TRB cDNA were prepared using 5' RACE with UMI labels. TCRdb reanalyzed the 5' RACE reads, giving one entry per CDR3 protein sequence and no DNA. Recorded here are 84,000 or so distinct CDR3 sequences; the top ten clones represent around 0.51%. The sequencing input was naive CXCR3+ CD8+ T cells from blood. Subset of the sample: CD45RO-CCR7+CD27+CD95- naive CD8+ T cells expressing CXCR3 (TNR3+). The receptors come from a human donor in good health. Some clones in this sample may be carry-over from other donors' samples.

The V gene is TRBV18, the J gene TRBJ1-1. This CDR3 comprises 12 residues. Germline V gives CDR1 KGHSH, CDR2 LQKENI. The CDR3 here is CASSAQNTEAFF.

The rearrangement uses TRBV7-6 and TRBJ2-7; checking the TCRdb D call of TRBD2 is not possible without DNA. Germline values: CDR1 SGHVS, CDR2 FNYEAQ. This CDR3 has 16 amino acids. CDR3 protein: CASSLDGTRGGYEQYF.

This chain uses TRBV4-1 with TRBJ2-7. Germline V gene data show CDR1 as MGHRA and CDR2 as YSYEKL. The CDR3 contains 13 residues. CDR3: CASSQAGSYEQYF.

The chain has TRBV4-1 and TRBJ1-1; with no DNA, the TCRdb D assignment of TRBD1 cannot be verified. This CDR3 comprises 13 residues. CDR1 is MGHRA, CDR2 YSYEKL, per germline. The CDR3: CASSPTGRTEAFF.

The chain recombines TRBV28 with TRBJ2-2; TCRdb gives TRBD2 as the D gene, but with no DNA this cannot be confirmed. Germline-derived CDR1 and CDR2 are MDHEN and SYDVKM. The CDR3 totals 16 residues. This chain's CDR3 is CASSLWSGRAAGELFF. The full variable domain, rest sourced from reference TRBV28 and TRBJ2-2, is DVKVTQSSRYLVKRTGEKVFLECVQDMDHENMFWYRQDPGLGLRLIYFSYDVKMKEKGDIPEGYSVSREKKERFSLILESASTNQTSMYLCASSLWSGRAAGELFFGEGSRLTVL.

This sequence joins TRBV15 and TRBJ2-7; the TCRdb D gene call, TRBD2, has no DNA to confirm it. This CDR3 contains 14 residues. The germline gives CDR1 LNHNV, CDR2 YYDKDF (reference sequence). CDR3 sequence reads: CATSTGTSADEQYF.

The chain couples TRBV13 to TRBJ1-4; as DNA is missing, the TRBD1 call by TCRdb cannot be tested. Germline CDR1 reads PRHDT; CDR2 reads FYEKMQ (reference sequence). The CDR3 has 14 residues. The CDR3 loop is CASSPRTGGEKLFF.

The rearrangement links TRBV4-3 to TRBJ2-2. Germline-derived CDR1 and CDR2 are LGHNA and YSLEER. The CDR3 is 15 amino acids. CDR3 residues: CASSQGLPITGELFF.

The chain links TRBV29-1 to TRBJ2-1; TCRdb returns TRBD2, unconfirmable since there is no DNA. CDR3 size: 13 residues. From germline, CDR1 is SQVTM and CDR2 ANQGSEA. CDR3 protein: CSVPASLADEQFF.